The source of this T cell receptor beta chain is a study of cytomegalovirus exposure and HLA in healthy donors. Data came from immunoSEQ multiplex PCR; TCRdb stores just in-frame clones and leaves some out. The sample has approximately 300,000 clones, 75% to 90% seen once; the top ten hold roughly 1.2%. Study conclusions and caveats: While the bulk of TCR sequences proved rare, some public TCRs turned up in many donors.

This CDR3 has 15 amino acids. Trimming left V 6 bases short and J 3 bases short, with 16 bases between. Germline V lookup: CDR1 MDHEN, CDR2 SYDVKM. Details on this clone: Its antigen is unknown.

This rearrangement joins TRBV28 to TRBJ2-3; TRBD2 is a possible D gene (6 bases). The sequence came from a woman aged 25 to 45 in good health and CMV-seropositive. The sequencing sample was made of PBMCs. The CDR3 reads CASRITFGTTDTQYF. CDR3 DNA sequence: TGTGCCAGCAGGATTACTTTTGGGACTACAGATACGCAGTATTTT.